A selection of T cell receptor beta chains follows, all from one sample in a study of identical twins. TCRdb re-analysed the 5' RACE reads in MiXCR, keeping a single row per CDR3 protein. Of approximately 500,000 distinct CDR3 sequences listed, roughly 26% are singletons. This sample was also put to use in a study of T cells expressing NK-cell markers.

The sequencing sample was made of CD4+ T cells sorted from blood. The receptors shown here come from a woman aged 18-29 years in good health. Both conserved end residues are part of each CDR3. D genes are given only for firm matches. The size of a clone is reported for some rows only, either as once, few or many, or as a class for expanded clones.

v_gene	abundance	d_gene	j_gene	CDR3aa	CDR3nt
TRBV10-3	few	TRBD2	TRBJ2-1	CAISGTGGYYNEQFF	TGTGCCATCAGTGGGACGGGGGGATACTACAATGAGCAGTTCTTC
TRBV7-9	NA	NA	TRBJ2-1	CASSSTGIGEQFF	TGTGCCAGCAGCTCCACAGGAATCGGTGAGCAGTTCTTC
TRBV5-1	NA	TRBD2	TRBJ2-7	CASSPTLAGGAAYEQYF	TGCGCCAGCAGCCCCACTTTAGCGGGAGGGGCGGCCTACGAGCAGTACTTC
TRBV10-3	few	NA	TRBJ2-1	CAISGGLLRNEQFF	TGTGCCATCAGTGGCGGGCTTTTAAGGAATGAGCAGTTCTTC
TRBV12-3/TRBV12-4	NA	NA	TRBJ2-7	CASSLVAGTDLTYEQYF	TGTGCCAGCAGTTTAGTGGCGGGGACTGACCTAACCTACGAGCAGTACTTC
TRBV2	few	TRBD1	TRBJ1-1	CASRGQGSTEAFF	TGTGCCAGCAGGGGACAGGGATCCACTGAAGCTTTCTTT
TRBV9	few	NA	TRBJ2-5	CASSVIGETQYF	TGTGCCAGCAGCGTAATCGGAGAGACCCAGTACTTC
TRBV20-1	NA	NA	TRBJ2-3	CSARGWDKDTQYF	TGCAGTGCTAGAGGGTGGGACAAGGATACGCAGTATTTT
TRBV3-1	few	NA	TRBJ2-5	CASSQWETGKETQYF	TGTGCCAGCAGCCAATGGGAGACAGGAAAAGAGACCCAGTACTTC
TRBV20-1	NA	NA	TRBJ1-1	CSVPGDTMNTEAFF	TGCAGTGTACCGGGAGATACTATGAACACTGAAGCTTTCTTT
TRBV20-1	few	TRBD1	TRBJ2-4	CSAKGQGRAKNIQYF	TGCAGTGCTAAAGGACAGGGAAGGGCCAAAAACATTCAGTACTTC
TRBV21-1	NA	NA	TRBJ1-4	CASSSWWDSNEKLFF	TGTGCCAGCAGCTCCTGGTGGGACAGCAATGAAAAACTGTTTTTT
TRBV7-9	NA	NA	TRBJ1-4	CASSLLSTTNEKLFF	TGTGCCAGCAGCTTACTCTCGACAACTAATGAAAAACTGTTTTTT
TRBV11-2	NA	TRBD2	TRBJ2-3	CASSSGLAGVSDTQYF	TGTGCCAGCAGCTCGGGACTAGCGGGAGTATCAGATACGCAGTATTTT
TRBV27	NA	TRBD2	TRBJ2-1	CASSLLAGGGIYNEQFF	TGTGCCAGCAGTCTACTAGCGGGAGGTGGGATCTACAATGAGCAGTTCTTC
TRBV12-3/TRBV12-4	few	NA	TRBJ2-1	CASSPRGPDYNEQFF	TGTGCCAGCAGCCCCCGGGGGCCGGACTACAATGAGCAGTTCTTC
TRBV7-9	NA	NA	TRBJ2-5	CASSYPRHQETQYF	TGTGCCAGCAGTTACCCGAGGCACCAAGAGACCCAGTACTTC
TRBV12-3/TRBV12-4	NA	TRBD2	TRBJ2-3	CASSLMGTTTVDTQYF	TGTGCCAGCAGTTTAATGGGGACTACCACAGTGGATACGCAGTATTTT
TRBV5-1	few	TRBD1	TRBJ1-3	CASTEQGAPGNTIYF	TGCGCCAGCACAGAACAGGGGGCGCCGGGAAACACCATATATTTT
TRBV29-1	NA	NA	TRBJ1-5	CSVGGVSQPQHF	TGCAGCGTTGGCGGGGTTAGTCAGCCCCAGCATTTT
TRBV11-2	few	TRBD1	TRBJ2-2	CASSFTQGAGELFF	TGTGCCAGCAGCTTCACACAGGGGGCCGGGGAGCTGTTTTTT
TRBV12-3/TRBV12-4	few	NA	TRBJ1-4	CASSSGPANEKLFF	TGTGCCAGCAGCTCCGGGCCGGCTAATGAAAAACTGTTTTTT
TRBV3-1	NA	TRBD2	TRBJ2-5	CASSQVARESGTQYF	TGTGCCAGCAGCCAAGTCGCGCGGGAGAGTGGGACCCAGTACTTC
TRBV7-3	NA	NA	TRBJ2-4	CASSLTWAPNIQYF	TGTGCCAGCAGCTTAACGTGGGCCCCTAACATTCAGTACTTC
TRBV7-9	NA	NA	TRBJ1-6	CASSFRGNDNSPLHF	TGTGCCAGCAGCTTCCGGGGCAACGATAATTCACCCCTCCACTTT
TRBV21-1	NA	NA	TRBJ2-2	CASSTPQPTGELFF	TGTGCCAGCAGCACGCCGCAGCCCACCGGGGAGCTGTTTTTT
TRBV5-1	few	TRBD2	TRBJ2-1	CASSLFRGGPTMGAKQFF	TGCGCCAGCAGCTTGTTTCGGGGGGGACCTACAATGGGAGCAAAGCAGTTCTTC
TRBV5-4	NA	NA	TRBJ1-1	CASSFDTGSNTEAFF	TGTGCCAGCAGCTTCGATACAGGGTCGAACACTGAAGCTTTCTTT
TRBV3-1	NA	TRBD2	TRBJ2-1	CASSQAGWTRGYNEQFF	TGTGCCAGCAGCCAAGCCGGTTGGACTAGAGGCTACAATGAGCAGTTCTTC
TRBV7-9	many	NA	TRBJ2-1	CASSSGTWPLNEQFF	TGTGCCAGCAGCTCCGGGACGTGGCCATTGAATGAGCAGTTCTTC
TRBV2	NA	TRBD2	TRBJ2-3	CASYLRGVSTDTQYF	TGTGCCAGCTATCTGCGGGGGGTCAGCACAGATACGCAGTATTTT
TRBV7-2	NA	TRBD1	TRBJ1-2	CASSLTTGPYGYTF	TGTGCCAGCAGCTTAACGACAGGGCCCTATGGCTACACCTTC
TRBV7-2	few	TRBD2	TRBJ2-5	CASSLAGGGGGVQETQYF	TGTGCCAGCAGCTTAGCGGGGGGGGGAGGCGGAGTTCAAGAGACCCAGTACTTC
TRBV7-8	NA	NA	TRBJ2-3	CASSLKRGASTDTQYF	TGTGCCAGCAGCTTAAAACGGGGGGCGTCCACAGATACGCAGTATTTT
TRBV6-5	NA	NA	TRBJ1-2	CASSYLFGSLYGYTF	TGTGCCAGCAGTTACCTCTTCGGGAGTTTATATGGCTACACCTTC
TRBV12-3/TRBV12-4	NA	NA	TRBJ1-1	CASSAQGIGIAEAFF	TGTGCCAGCAGTGCACAGGGAATCGGTATCGCTGAAGCTTTCTTT
TRBV5-5	few	NA	TRBJ1-3	CASSLEGLSRSGNTIYF	TGTGCCAGCAGCTTGGAGGGACTGTCCCGCTCTGGAAACACCATATATTTT
TRBV6-5	NA	NA	TRBJ2-2	CASSYSRLNTGELFF	TGTGCCAGCAGTTACTCGAGACTTAACACCGGGGAGCTGTTTTTT
TRBV20-1	NA	TRBD1	TRBJ2-3	CSARGQGAPDTQYF	TGCAGTGCTAGAGGACAGGGGGCGCCGGATACGCAGTATTTT
TRBV2	NA	NA	TRBJ2-1	CASRSLYNEQFF	TGTGCCAGCAGAAGTCTCTACAATGAGCAGTTCTTC
TRBV20-1	few	NA	TRBJ1-1	CSARDSTRAFF	TGCAGTGCTAGAGATTCGACAAGAGCTTTCTTT